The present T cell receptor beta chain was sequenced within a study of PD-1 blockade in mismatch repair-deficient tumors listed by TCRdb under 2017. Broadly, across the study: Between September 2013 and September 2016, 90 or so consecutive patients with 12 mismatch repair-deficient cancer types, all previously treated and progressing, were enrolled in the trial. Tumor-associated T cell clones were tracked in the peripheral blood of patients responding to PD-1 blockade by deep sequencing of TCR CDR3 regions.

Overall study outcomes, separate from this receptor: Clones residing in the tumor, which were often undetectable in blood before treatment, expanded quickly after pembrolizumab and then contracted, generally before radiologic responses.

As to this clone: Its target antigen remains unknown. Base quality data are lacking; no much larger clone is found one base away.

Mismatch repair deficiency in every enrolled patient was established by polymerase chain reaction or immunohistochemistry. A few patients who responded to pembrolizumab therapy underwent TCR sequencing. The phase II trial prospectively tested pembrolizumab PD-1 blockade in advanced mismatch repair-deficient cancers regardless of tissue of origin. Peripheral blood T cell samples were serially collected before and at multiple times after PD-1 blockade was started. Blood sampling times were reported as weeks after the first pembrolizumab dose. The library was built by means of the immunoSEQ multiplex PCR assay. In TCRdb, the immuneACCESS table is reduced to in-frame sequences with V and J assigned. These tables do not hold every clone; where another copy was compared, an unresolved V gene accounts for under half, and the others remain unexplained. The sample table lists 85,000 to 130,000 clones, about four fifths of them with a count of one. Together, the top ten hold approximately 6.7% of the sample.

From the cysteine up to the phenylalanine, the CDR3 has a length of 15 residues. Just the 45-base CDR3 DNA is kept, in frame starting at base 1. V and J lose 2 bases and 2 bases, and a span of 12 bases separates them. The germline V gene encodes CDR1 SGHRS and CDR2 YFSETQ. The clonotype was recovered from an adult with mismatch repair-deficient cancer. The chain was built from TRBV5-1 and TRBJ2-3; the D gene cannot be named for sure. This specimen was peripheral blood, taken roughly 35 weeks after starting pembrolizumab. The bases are TGCGCCAGCAGCTTTGGGCATGGGGACACAGATACGCAGTATTTT. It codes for CASSFGHGDTDTQYF.